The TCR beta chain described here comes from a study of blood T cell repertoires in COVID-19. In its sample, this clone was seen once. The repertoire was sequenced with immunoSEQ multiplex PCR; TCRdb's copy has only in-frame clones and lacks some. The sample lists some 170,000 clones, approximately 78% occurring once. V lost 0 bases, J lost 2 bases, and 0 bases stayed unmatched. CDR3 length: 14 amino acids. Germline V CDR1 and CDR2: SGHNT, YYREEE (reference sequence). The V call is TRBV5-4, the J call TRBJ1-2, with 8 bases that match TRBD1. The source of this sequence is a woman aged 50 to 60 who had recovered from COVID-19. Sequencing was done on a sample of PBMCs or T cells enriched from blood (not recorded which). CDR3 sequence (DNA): TGTGCCAGCAGCTTGGGACAGGGGAACTATGGCTACACCTTC. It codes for CASSLGQGNYGYTF. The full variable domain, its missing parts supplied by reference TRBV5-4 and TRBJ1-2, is ETGVTQSPTHLIKTRGQQVTLRCSSQSGHNTVSWYQQALGQGPQFIFQYYREEENGRGNFPPRFSGLQFPNYSSELNVNALELDDSALYLCASSLGQGNYGYTFGSGTRLTVV.